Listed below are T cell receptor beta chains from one sample, sequenced in a study of shared clonotypes between healthy human individuals. The assay was immunoSEQ multiplex PCR, and TCRdb's table has in-frame clones only and misses some. The sample has approximately 530,000 clones, less than 96% seen once. The sequencing input was naive CD4+ T cells sorted from blood. These receptors originate from a woman under 40 in good health. Each CDR3 is given with its conserved first and last residue. A D gene is named only where the DNA matches it firmly. Clone size is stated in some rows and not others, as once, few, many or a class when expanded.

d_call,v_call,clone_size,j_call,cdr3_nt,cdr3_aa
TRBD1,TRBV7-2,NA,TRBJ2-7,TGTGCCAGCAGCCTACGAACCGGGACAGGGGTCCACGAGCAGTACTTC,CASSLRTGTGVHEQYF
NA,TRBV5-4,NA,TRBJ2-5,TGTGCCAGCAGCTCGTCGTCGATAGTGAGAGAGACCCAGTACTTC,CASSSSSIVRETQYF
TRBD1,TRBV28,NA,TRBJ2-3,TGTGCCAGCAGTTCACTAGGGACAGGGCGGCCAGATACGCAGTATTTT,CASSSLGTGRPDTQYF
TRBD1,TRBV2,NA,TRBJ2-3,TGTGCCAGCAGTTCCGGGACAGGGGCAGATACGCAGTATTTT,CASSSGTGADTQYF
NA,TRBV7-9,NA,TRBJ1-2,TGTGCCAGCAGCTTAGGAGGGGTCAGGGAAGGCTACACCTTC,CASSLGGVREGYTF
NA,TRBV29-1,few,TRBJ1-5,TGCAGCGTTGGAGTCGATCAGCCCCAGCATTTT,CSVGVDQPQHF
NA,TRBV29-1,once,TRBJ2-7,TGCAGCGTTAAAGCGTTAGGGGCCTACGAGCAGTACTTC,CSVKALGAYEQYF
TRBD1,TRBV7-9,NA,TRBJ1-1,TGTGCCAGCAGCCCAGACCCAGGGGGGACTGAAGCTTTCTTT,CASSPDPGGTEAFF
TRBD2,TRBV25-1,NA,TRBJ2-5,TGTGCCAGCAGTGAACAGGGAGGGTCTGCGGCCCAGTACTTC,CASSEQGGSAAQYF
NA,TRBV11-2,NA,TRBJ1-1,TGTGCCAGCACCACCTGGGGGCTCGTGAACACTGAAGCTTTCTTT,CASTTWGLVNTEAFF
TRBD2,TRBV30,few,TRBJ2-7,TGTGCCTGGAACTTACTAGCGAGCGAGCAGTACTTC,CAWNLLASEQYF
NA,TRBV5-8,NA,TRBJ2-7,TGTGCCAGCAGCTTGGCTTCCCCCCTGGTCAACGAGCAGTACTTC,CASSLASPLVNEQYF
NA,TRBV7-9,NA,TRBJ1-5,TGTGCCAGCAGCAAGACTAATCAGCCCCAGCATTTT,CASSKTNQPQHF
TRBD1,TRBV5-4,NA,TRBJ1-2,TGTGCCAGCAGCTTGGGGGACAGGGGCTATGGCTACACCTTC,CASSLGDRGYGYTF
TRBD1,TRBV5-1,NA,TRBJ2-3,TGCGCCAGCAGCAAGGGACAGCTCACAGATACGCAGTATTTT,CASSKGQLTDTQYF
NA,TRBV5-1,NA,TRBJ2-7,TGCGCCAGCAGCAGCCAGGGGCGGGAGAGGGGCTCCGAGCAGTACTTC,CASSSQGRERGSEQYF
NA,TRBV4-1,NA,TRBJ1-5,TGCGCCAGCAGCCAACAGAGCAGCAATCAGCCCCAGCATTTT,CASSQQSSNQPQHF
NA,TRBV5-8,NA,TRBJ2-3,TGTGCCAGCAGCCATGACTACACAGATACGCAGTATTTT,CASSHDYTDTQYF
NA,TRBV11-3,NA,TRBJ2-1,TGTGCCAGCAGCTTTGGGGGCGGCGGGAGAGGCGATGAGCAGTTCTTC,CASSFGGGGRGDEQFF
NA,TRBV5-1,NA,TRBJ1-1,TGCGCCAGCAGCCTTTACCAAGGGAACACTGAAGCTTTCTTT,CASSLYQGNTEAFF
NA,TRBV27,NA,TRBJ1-3,TGTGCCAGCAGTTCCCGGGACACGCCTGGAAACACCATATATTTT,CASSSRDTPGNTIYF
NA,TRBV6-1,NA,TRBJ2-3,TGTGCCAGCAGTGAACAGGGAGCCGGCACAGATACGCAGTATTTT,CASSEQGAGTDTQYF
TRBD2,TRBV6-6,NA,TRBJ2-7,TGTGCCAGCAGCCGTGGGACTAGCGGACCCTACGAGCAGTACTTC,CASSRGTSGPYEQYF
NA,TRBV5-1,NA,TRBJ1-4,TGCGCCAGCAGCTTGGTTAGCGGGGGATATGAAAAACTGTTTTTT,CASSLVSGGYEKLFF
NA,TRBV5-5,NA,TRBJ1-4,TGTGCCAGCAGCTTGGTCTCTGGGCGACCACTGTTTTTT,CASSLVSGRPLFF
NA,TRBV10-3,NA,TRBJ2-7,TGTGCCAGCAGTTACGGGCGGGACTTTTACGAGCAGTACTTC,CASSYGRDFYEQYF
NA,TRBV10-1,NA,TRBJ2-5,TGCGCCAGCAGTGACGGAGAGACCCAGTACTTC,CASSDGETQYF
NA,TRBV18,NA,TRBJ2-1,TGTGCCAGCTCATCATCTAGCCCGAGAAACTACAATGAGCAGTTCTTC,CASSSSSPRNYNEQFF
TRBD2,TRBV30,NA,TRBJ2-1,TGTGCCTGGAGTTTTCCTAGCGGGATCTTCCAGTTCTTC,CAWSFPSGIFQFF
NA,TRBV6-5,once,TRBJ1-2,TGTGCCAGCAGTTACGAGGGCCCCAGGGGCTACACCTTC,CASSYEGPRGYTF
TRBD2,TRBV5-1,once,TRBJ2-7,TGCGCCAGCACCCTTGGAGCGGGAGATGGCGAGCAGTACTTC,CASTLGAGDGEQYF
TRBD1,TRBV15,NA,TRBJ2-7,TGTGCCACCAGCAGGGACAGGGGCATGTACGAGCAGTACTTC,CATSRDRGMYEQYF
NA,TRBV2,once,TRBJ2-4,TGTGCCAGCAGTGAGAGGGGGGCGGTGCTAGCCAAAAACATTCAGTACTTC,CASSERGAVLAKNIQYF
TRBD1,TRBV18,NA,TRBJ2-5,TGTGCCAGCTCACCGACAGGGGAGACCCAGTACTTC,CASSPTGETQYF
NA,TRBV18,NA,TRBJ1-3,TGTGCCAGCTCACCACGTATGGGCAAAGAACGCACTGGAAACACCATATATTTT,CASSPRMGKERTGNTIYF
NA,TRBV4-1,NA,TRBJ1-5,TGCGCCAGCAGCCAAGGGATGCACAGGGGCAATCAGCCCCAGCATTTT,CASSQGMHRGNQPQHF
NA,TRBV28,once,TRBJ1-6,TGTGCCAGCAGGACCCGAGGTCAGGGGATTTATAATTCACCCCTCCACTTT,CASRTRGQGIYNSPLHF
TRBD1,TRBV6-1,NA,TRBJ1-5,TGTGCCAGCAGTGAGGGGGGGAGGCCCCGCCTGACAGGGAACGATCAGCCCCAGCATTTT,CASSEGGRPRLTGNDQPQHF
NA,TRBV9,NA,TRBJ2-3,TGTGCCAGCAGCCCGCGCCACGATACGCAGTATTTT,CASSPRHDTQYF
NA,TRBV7-9,NA,TRBJ2-3,TGTGCCAGCAGTTCGCGCACAGATACGCAGTATTTT,CASSSRTDTQYF
TRBD2,TRBV28,NA,TRBJ2-3,TGTGCCAGCAGTTTAGGAGCGGGAGGCAGCACAGATACGCAGTATTTT,CASSLGAGGSTDTQYF